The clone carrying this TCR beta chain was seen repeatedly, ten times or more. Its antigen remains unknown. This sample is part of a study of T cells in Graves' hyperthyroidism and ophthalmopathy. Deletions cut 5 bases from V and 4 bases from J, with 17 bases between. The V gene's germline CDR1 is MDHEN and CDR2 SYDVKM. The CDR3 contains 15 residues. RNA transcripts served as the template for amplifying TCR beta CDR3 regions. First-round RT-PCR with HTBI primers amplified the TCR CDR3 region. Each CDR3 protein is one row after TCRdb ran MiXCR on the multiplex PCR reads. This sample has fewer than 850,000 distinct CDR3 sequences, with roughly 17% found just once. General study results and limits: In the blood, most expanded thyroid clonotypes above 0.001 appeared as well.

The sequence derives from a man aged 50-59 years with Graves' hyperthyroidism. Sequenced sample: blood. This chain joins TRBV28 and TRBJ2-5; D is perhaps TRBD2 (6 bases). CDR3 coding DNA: TGTGCCAGCAGTACCCCGGGACTCGGCCGAGAGACCCAGTACTTC. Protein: CASSTPGLGRETQYF.